Listed here are 26 T cell receptor beta chains from one sample, sequenced in a study of PD-1 blockade in mismatch repair-deficient tumors. Assay: immunoSEQ multiplex PCR; the TCRdb copy retains only in-frame clones and omits some. The data show around 120,000 clones, approximately 90% seen once. Here the sequenced sample was peripheral blood, taken 44 weeks after starting pembrolizumab. These receptors were collected from an adult with mismatch repair-deficient cancer.

The CDR3 sequence: CASSALTGGPLGYTF. The CDR3 DNA follows: TGTGCCAGCAGCGCCCTGACAGGGGGCCCTCTTGGCTACACCTTC. The chain combines TRBV9 with TRBJ1-2; 10 nucleotides agree with TRBD1. The CDR3 runs to 15 residues. Per germline, CDR1 SGDLS and CDR2 YYNGEE. The junction had 9 bases not matched to a gene; V was cut back by 3 bases and J by 7 bases.

This clone has a single count. The gene calls are TRBV6-5 and TRBJ2-7, with a tentative D call TRBD1 (6 bases). The CDR3 consists of 14 residues. The V end was cut by 9 bases, the J end by 3 bases, with 18 bases between. The germline CDR1 and CDR2 sequences are MNHEY and SVGAGI. This CDR3 reads CARSNRAQDYEQYF. The CDR3 DNA follows: TGTGCCAGGTCAAACAGGGCTCAGGACTACGAGCAGTACTTC.

This clone was recorded only once. This chain links TRBV7-6 with TRBJ2-2; D is ambiguous. Trimming shortened V by 1 base and J by 5 bases, and 11 bases separated the two germline ends. Per the germline V gene, CDR1 is SGHVS and CDR2 is FNYEAQ. The CDR3 spans 15 residues. The CDR3 loop reads CASSLEGPGTGELFF. The CDR3, as DNA: TGTGCCAGCAGCTTAGAAGGCCCCGGAACCGGGGAGCTGTTTTTT.

The V and J genes are TRBV2 and TRBJ1-5; D unclear. V was shortened by 5 bases and J by 1 base, with 12 bases between the two germline ends. Germline V gene data show CDR1 as SNHLY and CDR2 as FYNNEI. The CDR3 extends over 15 amino acids. Here the CDR3 DNA reads TGTGCCAGCAGTCCCCCCCGGAGGAGCAATCAGCCCCAGCATTTT. Protein: CASSPPRRSNQPQHF.

In the case of this clone: One junction end does not reproduce the germline sequence, and a read error may be involved. The rearrangement links TRBV30 to TRBJ1-2; 7 bases map to TRBD1. CDR1 and CDR2 (germline): GTSNPN, SVGIG (reference sequence). The CDR3 has 18 residues. The CDR3 DNA sequence: TGTGCCTGGAGTGTGTCAATAATCAGAACAGGGGCTAAATATGGCTACACCTTC. It specifies CAWSVSIIRTGAKYGYTF.

The genes are TRBV7-2 and TRBJ2-3; D perhaps matches TRBD1 (6 bases). The CDR3 is 14 residues long. Deletions cut 5 bases from V and 4 bases from J, with 13 bases between. Germline V gene data show CDR1 as SGHTA and CDR2 as FQGNSA. Here the CDR3 DNA reads TGTGCCAGCAGCCCCGGACAGTGGGCAGATACGCAGTATTTT. It is translated as CASSPGQWADTQYF.

V gene TRBV27 combines with J gene TRBJ2-7, with 9 bases identical to TRBD2. The CDR3 spans 17 residues. CDR1 MNHEY and CDR2 SMNVEV come from the germline V gene (reference sequence). V dropped 4 bases and J dropped 5; count of bases not matched to a gene: 15. The CDR3: CASSSTRPAGGLDEQYF. CDR3 DNA: TGTGCCAGCAGTTCTACCCGTCCCGCGGGAGGGCTCGACGAGCAGTACTTC.

The chain employs TRBV6-5 and TRBJ2-2; perhaps D is TRBD1 or TRBD2 (7 bases each). Trimming left V 8 bases short and J 3 bases short, with 13 bases between. CDR3 length: 14 amino acids. Germline V gene data show CDR1 as MNHEY and CDR2 as SVGAGI. The CDR3 region is CASGRDSYTGELFF. The CDR3 DNA sequence: TGTGCCAGCGGGAGGGACAGCTACACCGGGGAGCTGTTTTTT.

The chain uses TRBV6-1 and TRBJ2-5; D is perhaps TRBD2 (7 bases). The V gene lost 6 bases and the J gene lost 4 bases, with 18 bases spanning the gap. This CDR3 is built from 15 residues. Germline V lookup: CDR1 MNHNS, CDR2 SASEGT. CDR3: CASSLRGGEGETQYF. The CDR3 DNA sequence: TGTGCCAGCAGCCTCAGGGGAGGGGAGGGAGAGACCCAGTACTTC.

This chain joins TRBV4-1 and TRBJ2-3; D uncertain. CDR3 size: 15 residues. The V gene's germline CDR1 is MGHRA and CDR2 YSYEKL. V was clipped by 4 bases and J by 2 bases, with 13 bases between them. CDR3 nucleotide sequence: TGCGCCAGCAGCCCCACATTAATATTCACAGATACGCAGTATTTT. Protein sequence: CASSPTLIFTDTQYF.

This clone was detected only a few times. The rearrangement links TRBV6-6 to TRBJ2-2; TRBD1 matches at 7 bases. The ends lost 2 bases at V and 5 bases at J; junction bases unmatched: 5. This CDR3 is 15 amino acids long. Germline V gives CDR1 MNHNY, CDR2 SVGAGI (reference sequence). CDR3: CASSYLGTETGELFF. The CDR3 bases are TGTGCCAGCAGTTACCTCGGGACAGAGACCGGGGAGCTGTTTTTT.

DNA for the CDR3: TGTGCCAGCAGCCCCCTGACTAGCGGGAGTGCCTCCTACGAGCAGTACTTC. Its protein is CASSPLTSGSASYEQYF. The V gene is TRBV28, the J gene TRBJ2-7, with 12 positions matching TRBD2. CDR3 length equals 17 residues. V lost 6 bases, J lost 0 bases, and 9 bases stayed unmatched. Germline V CDR1 and CDR2: MDHEN, SYDVKM.

V usage is TRBV11-2 and J usage is TRBJ1-1; D is unclear. CDR1 and CDR2 (germline): SGHAT, FQNNGV. Trimming removed 5 bases from V and 0 bases from J, with 7 bases in between. The CDR3 runs to 13 residues. In nucleotides, the CDR3 is TGTGCCAGCAGCCTCCTCATGAACACTGAAGCTTTCTTT. It yields the protein CASSLLMNTEAFF.

This clone was picked up one time. The chain carries TRBV5-8 and TRBJ2-1, with 7 bases aligning to TRBD2. Germline loops: CDR1 SGHTS, CDR2 YDEGEE. This CDR3 region has 16 residues. V gave up 1 base and J gave up 4 bases; unmatched junction bases: 8. The CDR3 protein is CASSLPAGELYNEQFF. CDR3 coding DNA: TGTGCCAGCAGCTTGCCGGCGGGAGAATTATACAATGAGCAGTTCTTC. Combining the CDR3 with reference TRBV5-8 and TRBJ2-1 gives the whole variable domain EAGVTQSPTHLIKTRGQQATLRCSPISGHTSVYWYQQALGLGLQFLLWYDEGEERNRGNFPPRFSGRQFPNYSSELNVNALELEDSALYLCASSLPAGELYNEQFFGPGTRLTVL.

This rearrangement joins TRBV19 to TRBJ1-2; TRBD1 might be the D (5 bases). The V end was cut by 3 bases, the J end by 0 bases, with 11 bases between. Germline CDR1 is LNHDA and CDR2 is SQIVND (reference sequence). This CDR3 has 15 residues. The CDR3 region has the DNA TGTGCCAGTAGTATGGGGCAGGGAACTAACTATGGCTACACCTTC. It translates to CASSMGQGTNYGYTF.

The chain carries TRBV28 and TRBJ1-1, with TRBD1 matching 10 bases. CDR1 and CDR2 (germline): MDHEN, SYDVKM. The J segment lost 2 bases and the V segment lost 1 base, leaving 10 bases of the junction unmatched. There are 18 residues in the CDR3. Here the CDR3 DNA reads TGTGCCAGCAGTTTATTTTTTGGCAGGGACAGGGGAAACACTGAAGCTTTCTTT. Amino acids: CASSLFFGRDRGNTEAFF.

The chain combines TRBV5-1 with TRBJ1-3; 9 bases align to TRBD1. Losses at the gene ends were 6 bases for V and 2 bases for J; bases not matched to a gene: 3. This CDR3 region has 14 residues. CDR1 and CDR2 (germline): SGHRS, YFSETQ. The CDR3 loop reads CASTGTGPGNTIYF. For the CDR3, the DNA is TGCGCCAGCACCGGGACAGGGCCTGGAAACACCATATATTTT.

The genes are TRBV6-5 and TRBJ2-3; D uncertain. This CDR3 spans 15 amino acids. V dropped 2 bases and J dropped 0 bases, with 9 bases sitting between them. Germline loops: CDR1 MNHEY, CDR2 SVGAGI. The CDR3 DNA reads as TGTGCCAGCAGTTACGAGCGAGCTAGCACAGATACGCAGTATTTT. Translated: CASSYERASTDTQYF.

This clone has a single count. The chain employs TRBV6-5 and TRBJ1-2; D not certain. Trimming shortened V by 2 bases and J by 2 bases, and 6 bases separated the two germline ends. The CDR3 has 13 amino acids. Per germline, CDR1 MNHEY and CDR2 SVGAGI. For the CDR3, the DNA is TGTGCCAGCAGTTACGGGCAAAACTATGGCTACACCTTC. It is translated as CASSYGQNYGYTF.

The chain couples TRBV4-3 to TRBJ2-1, with TRBD2 matching 7 bases. This CDR3 spans 14 amino acids. Unmatched junction bases numbered 6, after V lost 7 bases and J lost 3 bases. Germline CDR1 reads LGHNA; CDR2 reads YSLEER. The CDR3 sequence: CASNPTSSYNEQFF. The DNA of the CDR3 is TGCGCCAGCAACCCGACTAGCAGCTACAATGAGCAGTTCTTC.

A few counts support this clone. The chain joins TRBV5-6 to TRBJ1-2; no firm D call. The CDR3 loop spans 13 amino acids. Trimming stripped 0 bases from V and 6 bases from J, with 9 bases between. Germline CDR1 and CDR2: SGHDT and YYEEEE. The CDR3 DNA follows: TGTGCCAGCAGCTTGGTCTCTGGGGATGGCTACACCTTC. Translating gives CASSLVSGDGYTF.

The chain recombines TRBV4-1 with TRBJ2-7; D is unclear. Germline V gene sequence: CDR1 MGHRA, CDR2 YSYEKL. V lost 0 bases to trimming and J lost 5 bases, with 14 bases between them. The CDR3 extends over 15 amino acids. Here the CDR3 reads CASSQEGLRANEQYF. For the CDR3, the DNA is TGCGCCAGCAGCCAAGAGGGGTTAAGGGCCAACGAGCAGTACTTC.

The chain links TRBV28 to TRBJ1-2, with 7 bases lining up with TRBD1. V shed 3 bases and J 4 bases; nucleotides not matched to a gene: 2. CDR1 and CDR2 from the germline V gene are MDHEN and SYDVKM. CDR3 length: 13 residues. CDR3 DNA: TGTGCCAGCAGTTTTGACAGGGCCTATGGCTACACCTTC. Translated, it gives CASSFDRAYGYTF.

The rearrangement uses TRBV5-6 and TRBJ2-7, with a possible D match to TRBD2 (5 bases). The CDR3 sequence is 16 residues long. With 1 base removed from V and 6 bases from J, the gap between germline ends came to 20 bases. CDR1 and CDR2 (germline): SGHDT, YYEEEE. In nucleotides, the CDR3 is TGTGCCAGCAGCTTGTCAAACTTGGGTGAGGGAAGCGAGCAGTACTTC. Translating it yields CASSLSNLGEGSEQYF. Based on the CDR3 plus reference TRBV5-6 and TRBJ2-7, the full variable domain is DAGVTQSPTHLIKTRGQQVTLRCSPKSGHDTVSWYQQALGQGPQFIFQYYEEEERQRGNFPDRFSGHQFPNYSSELNVNALLLGDSALYLCASSLSNLGEGSEQYFGPGTRLTVT.

The chain recombines TRBV6-5 with TRBJ2-7; possible D gene TRBD2, 5 bases. CDR3 length: 13 amino acids. Germline CDR1 reads MNHEY; CDR2 reads SVGAGI. Between the trimmed V and J ends, which lost 0 bases and 4 bases, there was a span of 7 bases. CDR3: CASSYSDLYEQYF. CDR3 nucleotides: TGTGCCAGCAGTTACTCGGACTTGTACGAGCAGTACTTC.

The chain is built from TRBV7-9 and TRBJ2-7, with a weak D call TRBD2 (5 bases). V was pared by 1 base and J by 2 bases, with 12 bases between. Germline CDR1 and CDR2: SEHNR and FQNEAQ (reference sequence). This CDR3 has 15 residues. In DNA form, the CDR3 reads TGTGCCAGCAGCTTAGTCGGCGGGTTCACCTACGAGCAGTACTTC. It encodes CASSLVGGFTYEQYF.